The clone carrying this TCR beta chain was recorded at least ten times. This sample's time point: newly diagnosed GD, antithyroid drugs for less than 3 months. RNA isolated from PBMCs was used to make the TCR library. Library construction for TCR beta used iRepertoire HTBI primers and Arm-PCR of CDR3 regions. TCRdb reprocessed the multiplex PCR reads with MiXCR, giving one entry per CDR3 protein. The sample holds about 400,000 distinct CDR3 sequences, around a sixth seen once. Per the germline V gene, CDR1 is SGHAT and CDR2 is FQNNGV. The CDR3 covers 14 residues. V lost 5 bases, J lost 6 bases, and 13 bases lay in between. This sample stems from a study of regulatory T cells in long-lasting Graves disease.

V and J are TRBV11-2 and TRBJ2-2; maybe TRBD2 (6 bases). Sequences were derived from peripheral blood mononuclear cells (PBMCs), sampled at new diagnosis, from a patient treated with antithyroid drugs. The sequence was collected from a female donor with Graves disease. CDR3 DNA: TGTGCCAGCAGCCCCTTGGGGGGTTCCGGGGAGCTGTTTTTT. It translates to CASSPLGGSGELFF.